The text below deals with one TCR beta chain. Sequenced by immunoSEQ multiplex PCR; TCRdb stores in-frame clones only, minus some. This table has about 370,000 clones, 85% to 90% appearing once. Participants spanned ages about 18 to 90 years and resided in fewer than 30 US areas. Cohort 3 donors counted as recovered after two negative PCRs, clearance, or resolved symptoms. CDR3 length: 16 residues. CDR1 and CDR2 (germline): SEHNR, FQNEAQ (reference sequence). The junction had 11 bases not matched to a gene; V was cut back by 5 bases and J by 4 bases. These data come from a study of blood T cell repertoires in COVID-19. Study-level information: Sources were T cells, B-cell-depleted T cells, or PBMCs; the material itself was cDNA or gDNA.

The chain is built from TRBV7-9 and TRBJ2-1; 7 positions agree with TRBD2. What was sequenced was PBMCs or T cells enriched from blood (not recorded which). The source of this sequence is a man between 18 and 35 years old who had recovered from COVID-19. CDR3: CASSPEKASGYNEQFF. CDR3 DNA sequence: TGTGCCAGCAGCCCAGAAAAGGCTAGCGGTTACAATGAGCAGTTCTTC.